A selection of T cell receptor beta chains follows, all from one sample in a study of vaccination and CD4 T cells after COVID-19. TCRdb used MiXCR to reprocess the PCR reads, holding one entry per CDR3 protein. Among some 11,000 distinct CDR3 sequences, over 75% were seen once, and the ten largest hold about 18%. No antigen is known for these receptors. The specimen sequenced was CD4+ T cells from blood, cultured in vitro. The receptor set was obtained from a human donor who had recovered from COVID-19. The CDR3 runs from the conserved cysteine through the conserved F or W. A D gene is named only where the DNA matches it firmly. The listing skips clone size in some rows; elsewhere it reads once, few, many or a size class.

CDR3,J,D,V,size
CASSSNSYGYTF,TRBJ1-2,.,TRBV7-2,once
CASSLRVGGRGGTEAFF,TRBJ1-1,.,TRBV7-2,.
CSAPGTLYEQYF,TRBJ2-7,.,TRBV20-1,medium-sized
CASSLVGGLGGYTF,TRBJ1-2,.,TRBV7-2,.
CSAEPTDRVNTEAFF,TRBJ1-1,TRBD1,TRBV20-1,.
CASSKARGQILNTEAFF,TRBJ1-1,.,TRBV21-1,.
CASNPPGTGDHEQYF,TRBJ2-7,TRBD1,TRBV7-2,.
CAWTPGGRQPQHF,TRBJ1-5,TRBD1,TRBV30,.
CASSLPGARGYTF,TRBJ1-2,.,TRBV11-2,.
CASSHGTGRINYGYTF,TRBJ1-2,.,TRBV11-2,.
CASSIPANYGYTF,TRBJ1-2,.,TRBV6-1,few
CASLGPWNSPLHF,TRBJ1-6,.,TRBV25-1,.
CASSRGGAGGTQYF,TRBJ2-3,TRBD2,TRBV7-2,.
CASSLRTGGYTF,TRBJ1-2,TRBD1,TRBV28,.
CASSPFMSHNEQFF,TRBJ2-1,.,TRBV4-2,.
CSARQGGSYNEQFF,TRBJ2-1,.,TRBV20-1,once
CASRKYSGAPRPPYNEQFF,TRBJ2-1,TRBD2,TRBV7-2,.
CASSYGMNTEAFF,TRBJ1-1,.,TRBV6-5,.
CASSDRTSAFTDTQYF,TRBJ2-3,TRBD2,TRBV2,.
CASSIPSGRALYEQYF,TRBJ2-7,TRBD2,TRBV28,.
CASSKAGTTNTGELFF,TRBJ2-2,.,TRBV2,once
CSARVPLIAGVRDTDTQYF,TRBJ2-3,TRBD2,TRBV20-1,.
CASSLAGSQETQYF,TRBJ2-5,.,TRBV27,.
CSAGATQGSNSPLHF,TRBJ1-6,.,TRBV20-1,.
CSARVPDRSRSNKGYGYTF,TRBJ1-2,.,TRBV20-1,.
CSARRAGPLYEQYF,TRBJ2-7,.,TRBV20-1,few
CASRTGDTYRTQYF,TRBJ2-3,TRBD1,TRBV2,.
CASSLVAAGTAANTEAFF,TRBJ1-1,.,TRBV7-2,once
CAGWDRANTEAFF,TRBJ1-1,TRBD1,TRBV7-2,.
CASRKGASTDTQYF,TRBJ2-3,TRBD1,TRBV19,.
CSARLFGGRLPYEQYF,TRBJ2-7,.,TRBV20-1,.
CASSPGVRRDSFFKETQYF,TRBJ2-5,.,TRBV6-2/TRBV6-3,once
CASSRQRDTEAFF,TRBJ1-1,.,TRBV7-8,.
CASSLEGSTSALAKNIQYF,TRBJ2-4,TRBD2,TRBV7-9,.
CSVRDRAFYGYTF,TRBJ1-2,TRBD1,TRBV29-1,.